The 18 T cell receptor beta chains reported below all come from one sample, sequenced in a study of T cells in women clearing cervical HPV infection. The repertoire was sequenced with immunoSEQ multiplex PCR; TCRdb's copy has only in-frame clones and lacks some. The sample table includes about 36,000 clones. The sequencing input was blood buffy coat. The receptors were sampled from a woman between 18 and 69 years old with a cervical HPV16 infection that either progressed to CIN3+ or cleared (not recorded which).

As to this clone: The read finishes 3 residues shy of the CDR3 end, and the germline J gene is used to complete it. The chain is built from TRBV13 and TRBJ2-1; 10 bases match TRBD1. Germline-derived CDR1 and CDR2 are PRHDT and FYEKMQ (reference sequence). This CDR3 comprises 17 residues. V lost 2 bases and J lost 3; bases outside the gene matches: 7. The part of the CDR3 DNA that was read is TGTGCCAGCAGCTTACAGGCGACAGGGGGCGTCTACAATGAG. Translated, it gives CASSLQATGGVYNE. In full, the CDR3 reads CASSLQATGGVYNEQFF.

About this clone: The read halts 3 residues ahead of the CDR3 end, with the missing end drawn from the germline J gene. The rearrangement links TRBV2 to TRBJ2-7; 8 nucleotides line up with TRBD1. V lost 6 bases and J lost 3; bases outside the gene matches: 10. Germline CDR1 reads SNHLY; CDR2 reads FYNNEI. This CDR3 has 15 amino acids. The CDR3 bases that were read are TGTGCCAGCAGACCTGACAGGGGAGGTAACTACGAG. This encodes CASRPDRGGNYE. The full-length CDR3 reads as CASRPDRGGNYEQYF.

Remarks on this clone: A junction boundary mismatches the germline segment, possibly from a read error. Read sequence stops 3 residues before the CDR3 end, and the germline J gene provides the missing end. Additional DNA sequences in this sample encode the identical CDR3. The chain combines TRBV7-6 with TRBJ1-3; 9 positions match TRBD1. The germline gives CDR1 SGHVS, CDR2 FNYEAQ. The CDR3 totals 16 residues. The CDR3: CASSSGQGLSGNTIYF. The DNA read from the CDR3 is TGTGCCAGCAGCTCGGGACAGGGCCTATCGGGAAACACA. The full variable domain, in which reference TRBV7-6 and TRBJ1-3 provide the parts outside the CDR3, is GAGVSQSPRYKVTKRGQDVALRCDPISGHVSLYWYRQALGQGPEFLTYFNYEAQQDKSGLPNDRFSAERPEGSISTLTIQRTEQRDSAMYRCASSSGQGLSGNTIYFGEGSWLTVV.

Points on this clone: The read comes to an end 3 residues before the CDR3 does, leaving the germline J gene to fill in the end. J is TRBJ1-5 and V is TRBV18; D not certain. The CDR3 runs 14 residues. From germline, CDR1 is KGHSH and CDR2 LQKENI. The CDR3 reads CASSARGSTDPQHF. The DNA read from the CDR3 is TGTGCCAGCTCGGCGCGAGGAAGCACAGATCCC.

In the case of this clone: The read terminates 3 residues before the CDR3 end, so the remaining end is supplied by the germline J gene. The rearrangement links TRBV19 to TRBJ2-3; D perhaps matches TRBD1 (6 bases). The germline V gene has CDR1 LNHDA and CDR2 SQIVND (reference sequence). V dropped 5 bases and J dropped 5 bases, with 14 bases sitting between them. CDR3 size: 14 residues. This chain's CDR3 is CASSGQGTRDTQYF. CDR3 bases read: TGTGCCAGTAGTGGGCAGGGGACAAGAGATACG.

Regarding this clone: The CDR3 goes on 3 residues after the read ends, and that part is filled in from the germline J gene. This chain links TRBV6-1 with TRBJ2-7; TRBD2 agrees at 8 bases. Germline CDR1 reads MNHNS; CDR2 reads SASEGT. CDR3 length: 15 residues. Trimming cost V 4 bases and J 3 bases; bases outside gene matches: 8. CDR3 protein: CASSGFGGVLYEQYF. The CDR3 DNA, read in part, is TGTGCCAGCAGTGGGTTCGGGGGGGTCCTCTACGAG.

Concerning this clone itself: The CDR3 end lies 3 residues beyond the end of the read and is filled in from the germline J gene. This chain uses TRBV19 with TRBJ1-2, with D uncertain. Germline CDR1 and CDR2: LNHDA and SQIVND (reference sequence). The CDR3 covers 15 residues. The CDR3 loop reads CASSIGGSFSYDYTF. The sequenced part of the CDR3 DNA is TGTGCCAGTAGTATAGGCGGCAGCTTCTCCTACGAC.

With regard to this clone: One end of the junction does not line up with germline, which may come from a read error. The CDR3 is cut off 3 residues early in the read; its end comes from the germline J gene. This sequence joins TRBV6-1 and TRBJ2-3, with 13 bases matching TRBD2. The CDR3 consists of 15 residues. The germline gives CDR1 MNHNS, CDR2 SASEGT. The CDR3: CASSDTSGGAETQYF. The part of the CDR3 DNA that was read is TGTGCCAGCAGTGACACTAGCGGGGGGGCAGAGACG.

The part of the CDR3 DNA that was read is TGTGCCAGCAGTCCCGGACTAGCGGGGTCTGAGACC. Translated: CASSPGLAGSET. The full CDR3 protein is CASSPGLAGSETQYF. The V call is TRBV12-3 or TRBV12-4, the J call TRBJ2-5; 12 nucleotides line up with TRBD2. The read comes to an end 3 residues before the CDR3 does, leaving the germline J gene to fill in the end. This CDR3 has 15 residues. V trimming: 5 bases; J trimming: 5 bases; junction bases outside the gene matches: 6.

A word on this clone: The CDR3 end lies 3 residues beyond the end of the read and is filled in from the germline J gene. The V gene is TRBV19, the J gene TRBJ1-6, with TRBD1 matching over 9 bases. The J segment lost 6 bases and the V segment lost 3 bases, leaving 3 bases of the junction unmatched. The CDR3 consists of 15 residues. The germline V gene has CDR1 LNHDA and CDR2 SQIVND (reference sequence). The CDR3 protein is CASSISGQGNSPLHF. The covered CDR3 bases are TGTGCCAGTAGTATCTCGGGACAGGGTAATTCACCC.

Turning to this clone: The read terminates 3 residues before the CDR3 end, so the remaining end is supplied by the germline J gene. This sample includes further DNA sequences coding for the same CDR3. This chain links TRBV20-1 with TRBJ1-5; no clear D gene. Germline V gene lookup returns CDR1 DFQATT and CDR2 SNEGSKA (reference sequence). V lost 0 bases to trimming and J lost 5 bases, with 11 bases between them. This CDR3 has 14 residues. The DNA read from the CDR3 is TGCAGTGCTAGAGATCCAGGTTTAGATCAGCCC. It is translated as CSARDPGLDQP. The full CDR3 reads CSARDPGLDQPQHF.

Concerning this clone itself: The read finishes 3 residues shy of the CDR3 end, and the germline J gene is used to complete it. The genes are TRBV20-1 and TRBJ1-6, with 7 bases that match TRBD1. The trim removed 3 bases at V and 4 bases at J, leaving 9 bases unmatched. CDR1 is DFQATT and CDR2 is SNEGSKA in the germline V gene (reference sequence). This CDR3 has 16 amino acids. This chain's CDR3 is CSARPRQGSYNSPLHF. The CDR3 bases that were read are TGCAGTGCTAGGCCCCGACAGGGATCTTATAATTCACCC.

The CDR3 loop reads CASSLGGLAGVTGELFF. The sequenced part of the CDR3 DNA is TGTGCCAGCAGCTTGGGGGGACTAGCGGGGGTTACCGGGGAG. This chain links TRBV7-8 with TRBJ2-2; 14 bases fit TRBD2. The CDR3 is cut off 3 residues early in the read; its end comes from the germline J gene. The junction had 5 bases not matched to a gene; V was cut back by 3 bases and J by 5 bases. This CDR3 spans 17 amino acids. Germline-derived CDR1 and CDR2 are SGHVS and FQNEAQ. The whole variable domain, filled in from reference TRBV7-8 and TRBJ2-2, reads GAGVSQSPRYKVAKRGQDVALRCDPISGHVSLFWYQQALGQGPEFLTYFQNEAQLDKSGLPSDRFFAERPEGSVSTLKIQRTQQEDSAVYLCASSLGGLAGVTGELFFGEGSRLTVL.

On this clone: The CDR3 end lies 3 residues beyond the end of the read and is filled in from the germline J gene. This rearrangement joins TRBV29-1 to TRBJ2-1; TRBD1 aligns across 12 bases. The junction had 5 bases not matched to a gene; V was cut back by 5 bases and J by 9 bases. The CDR3 consists of 13 residues. CDR1 and CDR2 (germline): SQVTM, ANQGSEA. The sequenced CDR3 bases are TGCAGCGTTCGGGACAGGGGGCTTGGTGAG. The encoded protein is CSVRDRGLGE. The full CDR3 sequence reads CSVRDRGLGEQFF.

Worth noting for this clone: With the read ending 3 residues before the CDR3 end, the germline J gene is used to fill in that end. Within the sample, other DNA sequences also encode this same CDR3. This chain uses TRBV20-1 with TRBJ2-3, with D maybe TRBD2 (5 bases). This CDR3 is 13 amino acids long. V lost 0 bases to trimming and J lost 5 bases, with 9 bases between them. CDR1 is DFQATT and CDR2 is SNEGSKA in the germline V gene (reference sequence). The CDR3 region is CSARDLLVDTQYF. CDR3 DNA (partial): TGCAGTGCTAGAGATCTACTAGTAGATACG.

The covered CDR3 bases are TGTGCCAGCTCTCGCGGGAGCCAAGAGACC. It encodes CASSRGSQET. The full CDR3 protein is CASSRGSQETQYF. The rearrangement joins TRBV18 to TRBJ2-5, with TRBD2 matching 7 bases. From the germline J gene comes the end of the CDR3, since the read stops 3 residues before it. Germline V gene lookup returns CDR1 KGHSH and CDR2 LQKENI. This CDR3 comprises 13 residues. V was pared by 6 bases and J by 1 base, with 2 bases of the junction left unmatched.

For this clone: The CDR3 end is not reached by the read, which stops 3 residues before it; the germline J gene fills it in. J is TRBJ1-4 and V is TRBV20-1; a possible D gene is TRBD1 (6 bases). The CDR3 loop spans 13 amino acids. Germline CDR1 and CDR2: DFQATT and SNEGSKA (reference sequence). V gave up 8 bases and J gave up 8 bases, with 18 bases separating them. The part of the CDR3 DNA that was read is TGCAGTTGGGGTACAGGGCTAGAAGAAAAA. This codes for CSWGTGLEEK. The CDR3 as a whole reads CSWGTGLEEKLFF.

Details on this clone: The read is 3 residues too short to cover the CDR3 end, so that end is filled in from the germline J gene. The chain links TRBV28 to TRBJ1-1, with a tentative D call TRBD1 (5 bases). With 4 bases removed from V and 3 bases from J, the gap between germline ends came to 9 bases. The CDR3 runs 13 residues. Germline V gene sequence: CDR1 MDHEN, CDR2 SYDVKM. The CDR3 is CASSSLRDTEAFF. Incomplete CDR3 DNA: TGTGCCAGCAGTTCTCTCAGGGACACTGAA.